Below, 30 T cell receptor beta chains from the same sample are listed, as sequenced in a study of blood T cell repertoires in COVID-19. Using immunoSEQ multiplex PCR, the repertoire was profiled, and TCRdb retains in-frame clones only, with some absent. The profile shows about 32,000 clones, 80% to 95% of them singletons. The material sequenced was peripheral blood. These receptor sequences come from a male donor with active COVID-19.

The V call is TRBV6-5, the J call TRBJ1-1; 9 nucleotides agree with TRBD1. CDR3 length equals 15 residues. Germline V gene sequence: CDR1 MNHEY, CDR2 SVGAGI. Losses at the gene ends were 5 bases for V and 4 bases for J; bases not matched to a gene: 8. The CDR3 here is CASSIQGALFTEAFF. CDR3 sequence (DNA): TGTGCCAGCAGTATACAGGGGGCCCTTTTCACTGAAGCTTTCTTT.

The V and J genes are TRBV4-3 and TRBJ2-2; a weak D match, TRBD2 (6 bases). The CDR3 consists of 16 residues. The germline V gene encodes CDR1 LGHNA and CDR2 YSLEER. V lost 0 bases and J 3 bases, leaving 11 bases between the germline ends. The CDR3 loop reads CASSQEGGLDTGELFF. The CDR3 nucleotides read TGCGCCAGCAGCCAAGAGGGGGGACTCGACACCGGGGAGCTGTTTTTT.

This clone has a single count. The chain links TRBV5-8 to TRBJ2-3, with 9 bases lining up with TRBD2. V lost 4 bases and J lost 0; bases outside the gene matches: 9. Germline lookup yields CDR1 SGHTS and CDR2 YDEGEE. The CDR3 runs 17 residues. The CDR3 spells CASSRRGGELSTDTQYF. DNA for the CDR3: TGTGCCAGCAGCCGACGCGGGGGGGAGCTTAGCACAGATACGCAGTATTTT.

The chain joins TRBV7-3 to TRBJ2-5; tentative D call: TRBD1 (6 bases). The CDR3 has 15 residues. Trimming pared 3 bases from V and 5 bases from J, leaving 16 bases between. The germline gives CDR1 SGHTA, CDR2 FQGTGA. The CDR3 region is CASSLGTGSIETQYF. The CDR3 nucleotides are TGTGCCAGCAGCTTGGGAACAGGGTCGATCGAGACCCAGTACTTC.

The V and J genes are TRBV7-6 and TRBJ1-2; D is possibly TRBD1 (5 bases). The V gene lost 1 base and the J gene lost 4 bases, with 10 bases spanning the gap. CDR1 SGHVS and CDR2 FNYEAQ come from the germline V gene. The CDR3 has 14 residues. DNA for the CDR3: TGTGCCAGCAGCTTAGATCAGGGAGGCTATGGCTACACCTTC. This encodes CASSLDQGGYGYTF.

This chain connects TRBV18 to TRBJ2-5; D call uncertain. This CDR3 has 12 amino acids. The germline gives CDR1 KGHSH, CDR2 LQKENI. Trimming stripped 3 bases from V and 5 bases from J, with 7 bases between. The CDR3 spells CASSPAQETQYF. In nucleotides, the CDR3 is TGTGCCAGCTCACCGGCCCAGGAGACCCAGTACTTC.

The V and J genes are TRBV12-3 or TRBV12-4 and TRBJ2-2; D call uncertain. V lost 6 bases and J lost 0, with 5 bases in between. This CDR3 region has 13 residues. The DNA for the CDR3 is TGTGCCAGCAGGTACACGAACACCGGGGAGCTGTTTTTT. The encoded protein is CASRYTNTGELFF.

The chain recombines TRBV7-2 with TRBJ1-5; TRBD1 is a possible D gene (6 bases). Germline CDR1 and CDR2: SGHTA and FQGNSA. V dropped 0 bases and J dropped 3 bases, with 15 bases sitting between them. The CDR3 is 17 amino acids. This CDR3 reads CASSLAYRDTNNQPQHF. As DNA, the CDR3 is TGTGCCAGCAGCTTAGCATACCGGGACACCAACAATCAGCCCCAGCATTTT. The complete variable domain, with remaining parts taken from reference TRBV7-2 and TRBJ1-5, reads GAGVSQSPSNKVTEKGKDVELRCDPISGHTALYWYRQSLGQGLEFLIYFQGNSAPDKSGLPSDRFSAERTGGSVSTLTIQRTQQEDSAVYLCASSLAYRDTNNQPQHFGDGTRLSIL.

The V gene is TRBV7-2, the J gene TRBJ1-2, with TRBD1 identical over 9 bases. The junction had 3 bases not matched to a gene; V was cut back by 5 bases and J by 5 bases. Per the germline V gene, CDR1 is SGHTA and CDR2 is FQGNSA. This CDR3 is 13 amino acids long. CDR3 sequence (DNA): TGTGCCAGCAGCCCGGGACAGGGTTATGGCTACACCTTC. Its protein is CASSPGQGYGYTF.

This clone was picked up a small number of times. The chain combines TRBV19 with TRBJ1-5; TRBD1 matches at 9 bases. Looked up from germline, CDR1 is LNHDA and CDR2 is SQIVND (reference sequence). V trimming: 6 bases; J trimming: 4 bases; junction bases outside the gene matches: 10. This CDR3 has 16 amino acids. The CDR3 sequence: CASSKTRQGGNQPQHF. The CDR3, as DNA: TGTGCCAGTAGCAAAACCCGACAGGGGGGAAATCAGCCCCAGCATTTT.

This chain joins TRBV7-2 and TRBJ2-3; D unresolved. Deletions cut 0 bases from V and 3 bases from J, with 13 bases between. CDR1 is SGHTA, CDR2 FQGNSA, per germline. The CDR3 totals 16 residues. The CDR3 sequence: CASSLAYPGGTDTQYF. The CDR3 bases are TGTGCCAGCAGCTTAGCGTACCCGGGTGGGACAGATACGCAGTATTTT.

The chain is built from TRBV5-5 and TRBJ1-2, with no clear D. The V gene lost 0 bases and the J gene lost 3 bases, with 9 bases spanning the gap. CDR1 is SGHKS and CDR2 is YYEKEE in the germline V gene (reference sequence). This CDR3 contains 14 residues. CDR3 sequence (DNA): TGTGCCAGCAGCTTGGACGGGGAATACTATGGCTACACCTTC. This codes for CASSLDGEYYGYTF.

The chain has TRBV13 and TRBJ2-3, with 8 positions matching TRBD2. The CDR3 contains 16 residues. V trimming: 6 bases; J trimming: 5 bases; junction bases outside the gene matches: 13. The germline gives CDR1 PRHDT, CDR2 FYEKMQ (reference sequence). As DNA, the CDR3 is TGTGCCAGCAGTGTGAAAGGCGGGGGGCAGGAAGATACGCAGTATTTT. Encoded protein: CASSVKGGGQEDTQYF.

The V call is TRBV5-1, the J call TRBJ2-2; 9 bases map to TRBD2. The V segment lost 0 bases and the J segment 6 bases; nucleotides outside the gene matches: 21. The CDR3 covers 21 residues. The V gene's germline CDR1 is SGHRS and CDR2 YFSETQ. CDR3 sequence: CASSLGATASGTSIYSGELFF. CDR3 nucleotide sequence: TGCGCCAGCAGCTTGGGAGCTACCGCCTCCGGGACTAGCATTTATTCCGGGGAGCTGTTTTTT.

The rearrangement uses TRBV18 and TRBJ2-1, with D uncertain. The V and J ends lost 6 bases and 10 bases respectively, with 19 bases between them. In germline, CDR1 is KGHSH, CDR2 LQKENI. This CDR3 contains 14 residues. The CDR3 region has the DNA TGTGCCAGCTCGGGCTCCGGTAGAGTTGGAGAGCAGTTCTTC. Translated: CASSGSGRVGEQFF. The whole variable domain, remainder taken from reference TRBV18 and TRBJ2-1, is NAGVMQNPRHLVRRRGQEARLRCSPMKGHSHVYWYRQLPEEGLKFMVYLQKENIIDESGMPKERFSAEFPKEGPSILRIQQVVRGDSAAYFCASSGSGRVGEQFFGPGTRLTVL.

CDR3: CASSYGTGNTYEQYF. The CDR3 coding sequence is TGCGCCAGCAGCTACGGGACAGGGAATACCTACGAGCAGTACTTC. The rearrangement joins TRBV5-1 to TRBJ2-7, with 9 bases that match TRBD1. From germline, CDR1 is SGHRS and CDR2 YFSETQ. Germline trimming cut 3 bases from V and 2 bases from J; bases unmatched to any gene: 6. The CDR3 covers 15 residues.

This clone has more than one count but fewer than ten. V and J are TRBV7-6 and TRBJ1-1; D gene ambiguous. The germline V and J ends were trimmed by 8 bases and 2 bases, with 15 bases remaining between them. The CDR3 has 14 residues. CDR1 SGHVS and CDR2 FNYEAQ come from the germline V gene. The CDR3 loop is CASSLIQINTEAFF. Here the CDR3 DNA reads TGTGCCAGCTCCTTAATCCAGATTAACACTGAAGCTTTCTTT.

The rearrangement joins TRBV29-1 to TRBJ1-2; a weak D match, TRBD1 (5 bases). Trimming pared 5 bases from V and 13 bases from J, leaving 32 bases between. Germline V CDR1 and CDR2: SQVTM, ANQGSEA. This CDR3 is 16 amino acids long. CDR3 DNA sequence: TGCAGCGTTCCGAGTTCGGCCGTGGCACCACCTGCGGGGGTCACCTTC. As protein: CSVPSSAVAPPAGVTF.

The rearrangement uses TRBV5-1 and TRBJ2-1; the D is unclear. This CDR3 is built from 15 residues. Germline loops: CDR1 SGHRS, CDR2 YFSETQ. V lost 1 base to trimming and J lost 0 bases, with 8 bases between them. In DNA, the CDR3 is TGCGCCAGCAGCTTGAGCGCGAGCTCCTACAATGAGCAGTTCTTC. Protein: CASSLSASSYNEQFF.

This chain uses TRBV15 with TRBJ1-2; the D gene is possibly TRBD1 (6 bases). V lost 0 bases and J lost 4, with 15 bases in between. The CDR3 is 16 amino acids. In germline, CDR1 is LNHNV, CDR2 YYDKDF (reference sequence). CDR3 amino acids: CATSRELTGSGYGYTF. The DNA of the CDR3 is TGTGCCACCAGCAGAGAATTGACAGGATCGGGCTATGGCTACACCTTC.

J is TRBJ1-6 and V is TRBV19; D not certain. Per germline, CDR1 LNHDA and CDR2 SQIVND (reference sequence). This CDR3 spans 13 amino acids. Deletions cut 10 bases from V and 7 bases from J, with 14 bases between. The CDR3 DNA sequence: TGTGCCACCAACCCCACCGAGAATTCACCCCTCCACTTT. As protein: CATNPTENSPLHF.

This chain links TRBV9 with TRBJ2-3; 11 bases fit TRBD2. The CDR3 consists of 15 residues. V lost 1 base, J lost 5 bases, and 3 bases stayed unmatched. CDR1 is SGDLS, CDR2 YYNGEE, per germline. The CDR3 DNA follows: TGTGCCAGCAGCGTATTAGCGGGGGGGCTAGATACGCAGTATTTT. Protein: CASSVLAGGLDTQYF.

The chain combines TRBV2 with TRBJ1-5, with D unclear. V was shortened by 6 bases and J by 3 bases, with 9 bases between the two germline ends. The CDR3 extends over 13 amino acids. The germline V gene has CDR1 SNHLY and CDR2 FYNNEI. Written as DNA, the CDR3 is TGTGCCAGCAGCGTGACACCCAATCAGCCCCAGCATTTT. It specifies CASSVTPNQPQHF. Filled out from reference TRBV2 and TRBJ1-5, the complete variable domain reads EPEVTQTPSHQVTQMGQEVILRCVPISNHLYFYWYRQILGQKVEFLVSFYNNEISEKSEIFDDQFSVERPDGSNFTLKIRSTKLEDSAMYFCASSVTPNQPQHFGDGTRLSIL.

The chain uses TRBV18 and TRBJ1-2, with D possibly matching TRBD1 (6 bases). V lost 1 base and J 1 base, leaving 10 bases between the germline ends. Germline CDR1 reads KGHSH; CDR2 reads LQKENI. This CDR3 comprises 15 residues. Here the CDR3 reads CASSPRGDINYGYTF. CDR3 sequence (DNA): TGTGCCAGCTCACCACGTGGGGACATTAACTATGGCTACACCTTC.

CDR3 nucleotides: TGCAGTGCTAGTTCGGGCTATGGCTACACCTTC. Its translation: CSASSGYGYTF. This chain uses TRBV20-1 with TRBJ1-2; D is uncertain. The length of the CDR3 is 11 residues. Germline V CDR1 and CDR2: DFQATT, SNEGSKA (reference sequence). V was pared by 3 bases and J by 4 bases, with 6 bases between.

This rearrangement joins TRBV5-4 to TRBJ2-3, with D perhaps TRBD2 (5 bases). Germline lookup yields CDR1 SGHNT and CDR2 YYREEE (reference sequence). The V end lost 0 bases, the J end lost 3 bases, and 14 bases lay between the germline ends. The CDR3 covers 16 residues. CDR3 DNA: TGTGCCAGCAGCTTGGATCCAGCGGACTTTACAGATACGCAGTATTTT. Translating gives CASSLDPADFTDTQYF.

This chain joins TRBV5-5 and TRBJ1-1, with TRBD1 matching 9 bases. J gave up 7 bases and V 4 bases, and 5 bases lay outside the gene matches. The germline CDR1 and CDR2 sequences are SGHKS and YYEKEE (reference sequence). CDR3 size: 13 residues. The CDR3 protein is CASSQQGAYEAFF. The CDR3 DNA reads as TGTGCCAGCAGCCAACAGGGGGCGTATGAAGCTTTCTTT.

On this clone itself: Distinct nucleotide sequences in the sample also encode this CDR3. V usage is TRBV6-5 and J usage is TRBJ1-1, with D possibly matching TRBD1 (5 bases). From germline, CDR1 is MNHEY and CDR2 SVGAGI. V lost 6 bases and J lost 5, with 16 bases in between. The CDR3 extends over 14 amino acids. CDR3 amino acids: CASRYEGARTEAFF. The CDR3 region has the DNA TGTGCCAGCAGATACGAAGGGGCGAGGACTGAAGCTTTCTTT.

V is TRBV9 and J is TRBJ2-3; 11 bases fit TRBD2. Germline V CDR1 and CDR2: SGDLS, YYNGEE. The CDR3 is 17 residues long. The V and J ends lost 0 bases and 2 bases, in that order; junction bases with no gene match: 5. The CDR3 here is CASSVGLAGGFTDTQYF. In nucleotides, the CDR3 is TGTGCCAGCAGCGTAGGGCTAGCGGGGGGTTTCACAGATACGCAGTATTTT.

The gene calls are TRBV9 and TRBJ2-5, with D perhaps matching TRBD2 (6 bases). Germline CDR1 SGDLS, CDR2 YYNGEE. V dropped 5 bases and J dropped 6 bases, with 20 bases sitting between them. The CDR3 is made up of 15 amino acids. CDR3 DNA: TGTGCCAGCAGTATATTGAGGACGGCGGGGCAGACCCAGTACTTC. Translated, it gives CASSILRTAGQTQYF.